These 11 T cell receptor beta chains came from one sample sequenced in a study of T-cell reconstitution after alpha-beta-depleted transplantation in children. The authors prepared the TCRbeta library with unique molecular identifiers. TCRdb reanalysed the PCR reads using MiXCR and keeps one entry per CDR3 protein. The data hold 200,000 to 300,000 distinct CDR3 sequences, with 12% observed a single time. The input for sequencing was PBMCs from the stem cell graft donor, taken from the stem cell graft. The receptors derive from a human donor who donated a stem cell graft to a child with acute lymphoblastic leukemia.

Many counts were recorded for this clonotype. The chain combines TRBV7-6 with TRBJ1-1; D possibly corresponds to TRBD1 (6 bases). In germline, CDR1 is SGHVS, CDR2 FNYEAQ. This CDR3 has 14 residues. Trimming left V 1 base short and J 5 bases short, with 11 bases between. The CDR3 is CASSLEQGRTEAFF. In DNA, the CDR3 is TGTGCCAGCAGCTTAGAACAGGGAAGGACTGAAGCTTTCTTT.

This clonotype was seen repeatedly, ten times or more. The chain employs TRBV6-1 and TRBJ2-2; D may be TRBD2 (6 bases). The CDR3 sequence is 14 residues long. V lost 7 bases and J 0 bases, leaving 9 bases between the germline ends. CDR1 is MNHNS and CDR2 is SASEGT in the germline V gene. CDR3 protein: CASTRDSNTGELFF. Here the CDR3 DNA reads TGTGCCAGCACGCGGGATTCGAACACCGGGGAGCTGTTTTTT.

This clonotype has at least ten counts. The rearrangement links TRBV7-9 to TRBJ1-2; the D is unclear. Trimming shortened V by 5 bases and J by 8 bases, and 9 bases separated the two germline ends. The CDR3 has 11 residues. Germline CDR1 reads SEHNR; CDR2 reads FQNEAQ (reference sequence). The CDR3: CASSTSEGYTF. The CDR3 nucleotides are TGTGCCAGCAGCACCAGTGAGGGCTACACCTTC.

This clonotype showed up many times. This rearrangement joins TRBV6-2 or TRBV6-3 to TRBJ1-5; TRBD1 is a possible D gene (6 bases). The germline gives CDR1 MNHEY, CDR2 SVGEGT. This CDR3 region has 15 residues. V lost 5 bases, J lost 2 bases, and 13 bases lay in between. CDR3 sequence: CASSLVGAGNQPQHF. CDR3 bases: TGTGCCAGCAGTCTGGTGGGGGCGGGCAATCAGCCCCAGCATTTT.

V and J are TRBV30 and TRBJ2-1; 8 bases are shared with TRBD1. CDR1 and CDR2 from the germline V gene are GTSNPN and SVGIG (reference sequence). The CDR3 sequence is 17 residues long. Unmatched junction bases numbered 13, after V lost 0 bases and J lost 6 bases. The chain's CDR3 is CAWSVFRGQAPLNEQFF. The CDR3 nucleotides are TGTGCCTGGAGTGTTTTTCGGGGACAGGCGCCCCTCAATGAGCAGTTCTTC.

This clonotype came up many times. V usage is TRBV7-6 and J usage is TRBJ1-3; 9 bases map to TRBD1. This CDR3 comprises 17 residues. Trimming removed 1 base from V and 2 bases from J; junction bases left unmatched: 6. In germline, CDR1 is SGHVS, CDR2 FNYEAQ. The CDR3 sequence is CASSLETGTGTGNTIYF. The CDR3 nucleotides read TGTGCCAGCAGCTTAGAAACCGGGACAGGGACTGGAAACACCATATATTTT.

This clonotype appeared once. Written as DNA, the CDR3 is TGCAGTGCTACCCTGTTACGGGGGACAGAGACCCAGTACTTC. Amino acids: CSATLLRGTETQYF. The V and J genes are TRBV20-1 and TRBJ2-5; tentatively, D is TRBD2 (6 bases). The V end lost 4 bases, the J end lost 4 bases, and 16 bases lay between the germline ends. CDR3 size: 14 residues. From germline, CDR1 is DFQATT and CDR2 SNEGSKA (reference sequence).

This clonotype was picked up many times. The chain uses TRBV4-2 and TRBJ2-4; 8 nucleotides line up with TRBD2. This CDR3 is built from 16 residues. CDR1 and CDR2 (germline): LGHNA, YNFKEQ. Trimming at V came to 1 base and at J to 9 bases, leaving 11 bases not matched to a gene. This CDR3 is CASSQVYGRAVGIQYF. CDR3 coding DNA: TGTGCCAGCAGCCAAGTATACGGGAGGGCCGTTGGCATTCAGTACTTC.

V is TRBV5-1 and J is TRBJ2-1, with D possibly TRBD1 on 5 matching bases. With 4 bases removed from V and 5 bases from J, the gap between germline ends came to 19 bases. The CDR3 has 16 residues. Germline V gene data show CDR1 as SGHRS and CDR2 as YFSETQ. The CDR3 here is CASSPQPRDSHNEQFF. The CDR3 coding sequence is TGCGCCAGCAGCCCACAGCCCCGAGACAGCCACAATGAGCAGTTCTTC.

The sample holds many counts of this clonotype. The chain links TRBV11-2 to TRBJ2-3, with 11 bases aligning to TRBD1. Germline CDR1 reads SGHAT; CDR2 reads FQNNGV. V dropped 1 base and J dropped 4; count of bases not matched to a gene: 4. The CDR3 loop spans 16 amino acids. CDR3 loop: CASSLVSGQGADTQYF. CDR3 coding DNA: TGTGCCAGCAGCTTAGTATCGGGACAGGGGGCAGATACGCAGTATTTT.

In this sample, this clonotype turned up many times. J is TRBJ2-1 and V is TRBV24-1; D is possibly TRBD1 (6 bases). V lost 4 bases and J 4 bases, leaving 10 bases between the germline ends. This CDR3 spans 14 amino acids. Germline loops: CDR1 KGHDR, CDR2 SFDVKD. DNA of the CDR3: TGTGCCACCAGTGAGAGGACAGAATACAATGAGCAGTTCTTC. This codes for CATSERTEYNEQFF.